This entry lists 31 T cell receptor beta chains sequenced from one sample in a study of T cell responses to AZD1222 COVID-19 vaccine. The table came from immunoSEQ multiplex PCR; TCRdb's copy has only in-frame clones and leaves some out. The table records 120,000 to 150,000 clones, about 91% of them present only once. This sample comprised peripheral blood, obtained 28 days after the second AZD1222 dose. Every receptor here comes from an adult who received the AZD1222 COVID-19 vaccine.

This chain connects TRBV19 to TRBJ1-5, with 10 bases aligning to TRBD1. CDR1 is LNHDA, CDR2 SQIVND, per germline (reference sequence). The CDR3 loop spans 18 amino acids. Losses at the gene ends were 7 bases for V and 3 bases for J; bases not matched to a gene: 15. The CDR3, as DNA: TGTGCCAGTACTTCAACCGGGACAGGGGTTGGAAACAATCAGCCCCAGCATTTT. It encodes CASTSTGTGVGNNQPQHF.

This sequence joins TRBV3-1 (or the pseudogene TRBV3-2) and TRBJ1-2; D ambiguous. V dropped 1 base and J dropped 8 bases, with 11 bases sitting between them. Germline V lookup: CDR1 LGHDT, CDR2 YNNKEL (reference sequence). CDR3 size: 13 residues. The CDR3 DNA follows: TGTGCCAGCAGCCAAGTACGAAGCATAGGCTACACCTTC. Protein: CASSQVRSIGYTF.

This clone was counted between two and nine times. The J gene is TRBJ2-7, the V gene TRBV27; 7 bases fit TRBD2. The CDR3 loop spans 14 amino acids. Per the germline V gene, CDR1 is MNHEY and CDR2 is SMNVEV (reference sequence). V was pared by 5 bases and J by 7 bases, with 11 bases of the junction left unmatched. The CDR3: CASSPRDYLGEQYF. CDR3 bases: TGTGCCAGCAGTCCCCGGGACTATCTCGGTGAGCAGTACTTC.

The chain joins TRBV5-1 to TRBJ2-7; TRBD2 matches 8 bases. CDR1 is SGHRS and CDR2 is YFSETQ in the germline V gene. This CDR3 spans 15 amino acids. Losses at the gene ends were 1 base for V and 0 bases for J; bases not matched to a gene: 3. For the CDR3, the DNA is TGCGCCAGCAGCTTGACAGGGACTAGCTCCTACGAGCAGTACTTC. This translates into CASSLTGTSSYEQYF.

V is TRBV6-4 and J is TRBJ1-1; D is undetermined. V was shortened by 2 bases and J by 0 bases, with 7 bases between the two germline ends. The germline V gene has CDR1 MRHNA and CDR2 SNTAGT. The CDR3 runs 14 residues. The CDR3 is CASSDGGMNTEAFF. The CDR3 DNA follows: TGTGCCAGCAGTGACGGCGGGATGAACACTGAAGCTTTCTTT.

The chain joins TRBV7-9 to TRBJ1-2; 8 bases are a match to TRBD1. Germline-derived CDR1 and CDR2 are SEHNR and FQNEAQ (reference sequence). The CDR3 is 16 residues long. V dropped 5 bases and J dropped 4; count of bases not matched to a gene: 12. The DNA of the CDR3 is TGTGCCAGCAGCGCCGACGGACAGGGTGCCAGCTATGGCTACACCTTC. This encodes CASSADGQGASYGYTF. The whole variable domain, filled in from reference TRBV7-9 and TRBJ1-2, reads DTGVSQNPRHKITKRGQNVTFRCDPISEHNRLYWYRQTLGQGPEFLTYFQNEAQLEKSRLLSDRFSAERPKGSFSTLEIQRTEQGDSAMYLCASSADGQGASYGYTFGSGTRLTVV.

V is TRBV13 and J is TRBJ2-1, with 14 bases lining up with TRBD2. The germline V gene has CDR1 PRHDT and CDR2 FYEKMQ (reference sequence). This CDR3 has 16 amino acids. V shed 5 bases, J shed 4 bases, and the junction held 4 bases outside the gene matches. CDR3 loop: CASSPTSGGAYNEQFF. As DNA, the CDR3 is TGTGCCAGCAGCCCGACTAGCGGGGGGGCTTACAATGAGCAGTTCTTC.

The chain couples TRBV2 to TRBJ2-1; the match to TRBD1 covers 10 bases. CDR1 is SNHLY and CDR2 is FYNNEI in the germline V gene. J was trimmed by 2 bases and V by 8 bases; bases with no gene match: 6. The CDR3 has 15 amino acids. The CDR3 region is CASGPGTGAYNEQFF. The DNA of the CDR3 is TGTGCCAGCGGACCCGGGACAGGGGCCTACAATGAGCAGTTCTTC.

V and J are TRBV11-3 and TRBJ2-7; D may be TRBD1 (6 bases). Germline V gene lookup returns CDR1 SGHNT and CDR2 YENEEA. Trimming stripped 1 base from V and 12 bases from J, with 16 bases between. This CDR3 spans 13 amino acids. In DNA form, the CDR3 reads TGTGCCAGCAGCTTAGGTCCAGGGGAGTTAACGTACTTC. Its translation is CASSLGPGELTYF.

This sequence joins TRBV25-1 and TRBJ1-6; D gene unclear. CDR1 and CDR2 from the germline V gene are MGHDK and SYGVNS. The ends were cut back, 6 bases at V and 10 bases at J, with 13 bases in the middle. The CDR3 loop spans 13 amino acids. The CDR3 DNA sequence: TGTGCCAGCAGCGATATTGGGAGGTCACCCCTCCACTTT. It translates to CASSDIGRSPLHF.

The gene calls are TRBV11-1 and TRBJ2-3; D remains unclear. Germline CDR1 SGHAT, CDR2 FQDESV (reference sequence). The CDR3 is 16 residues long. Trimming removed 1 base at V and 0 bases at J, with 11 bases between. CDR3 coding DNA: TGTGCCAGCAGCTTAGGGCAGGCTAGTAGCACAGATACGCAGTATTTT. Its translation: CASSLGQASSTDTQYF.

The gene calls are TRBV12-3 or TRBV12-4 and TRBJ2-5; D is unclear. Trimming stripped 4 bases from V and 7 bases from J, with 10 bases between. The CDR3 runs 12 residues. The CDR3 protein is CASSSQWGTQYF. The CDR3, as DNA: TGTGCCAGCAGTTCCCAGTGGGGGACCCAGTACTTC.

The V call is TRBV25-1, the J call TRBJ2-4, with unresolved D. Germline V gene data show CDR1 as MGHDK and CDR2 as SYGVNS. With 9 bases removed from V and 0 bases from J, the gap between germline ends came to 3 bases. This CDR3 is built from 11 residues. As DNA, the CDR3 is TGTGCCAGTTCAGCCAAAAACATTCAGTACTTC. It encodes CASSAKNIQYF. Full variable domain (missing parts from reference TRBV25-1 and TRBJ2-4): EADIYQTPRYLVIGTGKKITLECSQTMGHDKMYWYQQDPGMELHLIHYSYGVNSTEKGDLSSESTVSRIRTEHFPLTLESARPSHTSQYLCASSAKNIQYFGAGTRLSVL.

The chain links TRBV3-1 (or the pseudogene TRBV3-2) to TRBJ2-2, with a tentative D call TRBD2 (6 bases). V was shortened by 4 bases and J by 1 base, with 10 bases between the two germline ends. Per germline, CDR1 LGHDT and CDR2 YNNKEL (reference sequence). The length of the CDR3 is 15 residues. In nucleotides, the CDR3 is TGTGCCAGCAGCCGGTACGGGGGGAACACCGGGGAGCTGTTTTTT. Protein sequence: CASSRYGGNTGELFF.

This chain links TRBV6-5 with TRBJ2-5; tentatively, D is TRBD2 (5 bases). V was trimmed by 2 bases and J by 5 bases, leaving 12 bases between them. CDR3 length: 14 residues. In germline, CDR1 is MNHEY, CDR2 SVGAGI. In DNA, the CDR3 is TGTGCCAGCAGTTACAGGAGAACGGGGGAGACCCAGTACTTC. It yields the protein CASSYRRTGETQYF.

This sequence joins TRBV2 and TRBJ1-1, with 7 bases aligning to TRBD1. CDR3 size: 16 residues. The V segment lost 1 base and the J segment 0 bases; nucleotides outside the gene matches: 5. CDR1 and CDR2 from the germline V gene are SNHLY and FYNNEI. The CDR3 here is CASSEEGGPMNTEAFF. The CDR3 coding sequence is TGTGCCAGCAGTGAAGAAGGGGGCCCAATGAACACTGAAGCTTTCTTT.

This chain connects TRBV5-1 to TRBJ2-2; TRBD1 agrees at 8 bases. CDR3 size: 16 residues. Trimming at V came to 2 bases and at J to 3 bases, leaving 6 bases not matched to a gene. Germline V lookup: CDR1 SGHRS, CDR2 YFSETQ. The CDR3 is CASSLVTGGDTGELFF. CDR3 DNA: TGCGCCAGCAGCTTAGTAACAGGGGGAGACACCGGGGAGCTGTTTTTT.

J is TRBJ2-2 and V is TRBV14; D remains ambiguous. The CDR3 totals 14 residues. The V and J ends lost 6 bases and 3 bases respectively, with 11 bases between them. Germline CDR1 and CDR2: SGHDN and FVKESK. CDR3 sequence reads: CASRPNQHTGELFF. CDR3 coding DNA: TGTGCCAGCAGGCCAAATCAGCACACCGGGGAGCTGTTTTTT.

This sequence joins TRBV30 and TRBJ2-3, with D perhaps matching TRBD1 or TRBD2 (6 bases each). This CDR3 has 16 residues. Germline CDR1 is GTSNPN and CDR2 is SVGIG (reference sequence). The V end was cut by 5 bases, the J end by 5 bases, with 23 bases between. The CDR3 sequence: CAWDLGGGVQRDTQYF. In DNA, the CDR3 is TGTGCCTGGGACCTGGGGGGCGGGGTACAAAGAGATACGCAGTATTTT. Together with reference TRBV30 and TRBJ2-3, the CDR3 gives the full variable domain: SQTIHQWPATLVQPVGSPLSLECTVEGTSNPNLYWYRQAAGRGLQLLFYSVGIGQISSEVPQNLSASRPQDRQFILSSKKLLLSDSGFYLCAWDLGGGVQRDTQYFGPGTRLTVL.

J is TRBJ1-5 and V is TRBV6-5; D uncertain. V lost 6 bases, J lost 1 base, and 7 bases lay in between. This CDR3 comprises 13 residues. The germline V gene has CDR1 MNHEY and CDR2 SVGAGI. Written as DNA, the CDR3 is TGTGCCAGCAGACAACAGAGCAATCAGCCCCAGCATTTT. Translated: CASRQQSNQPQHF.

This rearrangement joins TRBV28 to TRBJ1-2; TRBD1 aligns across 10 bases. With V trimmed by 3 bases and J by 8 bases, 3 bases remained unmatched. Looked up from germline, CDR1 is MDHEN and CDR2 is SYDVKM. This CDR3 contains 13 residues. The CDR3, as DNA: TGTGCCAGCAGTTTTGGGGACAGGGGAGGCTACACCTTC. Translated: CASSFGDRGGYTF.

A word on this clone: Relative to the germline gene, one junction end is altered; a read error may explain this. The CDR3 is CASSFSGQGHSPLHF. The CDR3 nucleotides are TGCGCAAGCAGCTTCTCAGGACAGGGGCATTCACCCCTCCACTTT. V gene TRBV5-1 combines with J gene TRBJ1-6; 9 positions match TRBD1. Per the germline V gene, CDR1 is SGHRS and CDR2 is YFSETQ. This CDR3 spans 15 amino acids.

This sequence joins TRBV6-4 and TRBJ2-2; D is uncertain. The CDR3 length is 15 residues. Germline assignment: CDR1 MRHNA and CDR2 SNTAGT. V lost 3 bases, J lost 2 bases, and 10 bases lay in between. CDR3 DNA sequence: TGTGCCAGCAGTGATTCGAGCGATAACACCGGGGAGCTGTTTTTT. It is translated as CASSDSSDNTGELFF.

A few counts support this clone. This CDR3 reads CASSFTRGRNSPLHF. DNA for the CDR3: TGTGCCAGCAGTTTCACCAGGGGGCGAAATTCACCCCTCCACTTT. The genes are TRBV27 and TRBJ1-6, with 8 bases matching TRBD1. CDR1 and CDR2 (germline): MNHEY, SMNVEV (reference sequence). This CDR3 has 15 amino acids. Germline trimming cut 3 bases from V and 7 bases from J; bases unmatched to any gene: 5.

This chain links TRBV13 with TRBJ1-5; D remains unclear. This CDR3 spans 15 amino acids. V was cut by 0 bases and J by 1 base, with 7 bases left in between. The germline V gene has CDR1 PRHDT and CDR2 FYEKMQ (reference sequence). The CDR3 reads CASSLGTVSNQPQHF. For the CDR3, the DNA is TGTGCCAGCAGCTTAGGAACAGTAAGCAATCAGCCCCAGCATTTT.

The V and J genes are TRBV5-6 and TRBJ1-1; no clear D gene. CDR1 SGHDT and CDR2 YYEEEE come from the germline V gene. Trimming left V 1 base short and J 1 base short, with 8 bases between. The CDR3 covers 14 residues. CDR3 DNA: TGTGCCAGCAGCTTGTGGACGGAGAACACTGAAGCTTTCTTT. It translates to CASSLWTENTEAFF.

This chain uses TRBV6-1 with TRBJ2-1; no firm D call. This CDR3 is built from 16 residues. Germline V gives CDR1 MNHNS, CDR2 SASEGT. V was pared by 2 bases and J by 0 bases, with 11 bases between. CDR3 sequence reads: CASSETWASSYNEQFF. CDR3 nucleotide sequence: TGTGCCAGCAGTGAAACGTGGGCCAGCTCCTACAATGAGCAGTTCTTC.

This clone was seen only a few times. The CDR3 DNA sequence: TGTGCCAGCAGCCAACAATACGAGCAGTACTTC. Translated: CASSQQYEQYF. The chain uses TRBV3-1 (or the pseudogene TRBV3-2) and TRBJ2-7; no definite D call. The CDR3 is made up of 11 amino acids. V lost 2 bases and J 4 bases, leaving 3 bases between the germline ends. Germline loops: CDR1 LGHDT, CDR2 YNNKEL (reference sequence).

The gene calls are TRBV2 and TRBJ1-1; TRBD1 is a possible D gene (5 bases). Germline V lookup: CDR1 SNHLY, CDR2 FYNNEI. Trimming took off 8 bases at V and 7 bases at J, with 17 bases between the two ends. There are 13 residues in the CDR3. In nucleotides, the CDR3 is TGTGCCAGCGGGGGGGGGATGAACGGTGAAGCTTTCTTT. Translating gives CASGGGMNGEAFF.

This sequence joins TRBV19 and TRBJ1-2; 7 bases line up with TRBD1. Looked up from germline, CDR1 is LNHDA and CDR2 is SQIVND (reference sequence). Trimming cost V 4 bases and J 7 bases; bases outside gene matches: 0. The CDR3 length is 11 residues. This CDR3 reads CASSTGGGYTF. CDR3 coding DNA: TGTGCCAGTAGTACAGGGGGTGGCTACACCTTC.

Remarks on this clone: The junction and the germline gene differ at one end; a read error may be behind it. The rearrangement uses TRBV4-3 and TRBJ2-6; TRBD2 aligns across 14 bases. The CDR3 consists of 19 residues. The germline gives CDR1 LGHNA, CDR2 YSLEER. The CDR3, as DNA: TGCGCCCGCAGCCGGGGGGGACTAGCGGGAGTGGCCGGGGCCAACGTCCTGACTTTC. Translated, it gives CARSRGGLAGVAGANVLTF.